One and the same sample provided the 27 T cell receptor beta chains below, sequenced in a study of blood T cell repertoires in COVID-19. Some clones are missing from TCRdb's copy, which holds only in-frame ones; the method was immunoSEQ multiplex PCR. Altogether roughly 300,000 clones are present, just over 85% being singletons, with the ten largest covering approximately 4.1%. The sample taken for sequencing was PBMCs or T cells enriched from blood (not recorded which). The receptors shown here come from a man aged 25-40 years who had recovered from COVID-19.

The chain couples TRBV5-1 to TRBJ2-1, with 7 bases lining up with TRBD2. The ends lost 3 bases at V and 9 bases at J; junction bases unmatched: 9. The V gene's germline CDR1 is SGHRS and CDR2 YFSETQ. CDR3 length: 14 residues. The CDR3 nucleotides read TGCGCCAGCAGCTCCGTGGGCGGGAGCATTGAGCAGTTCTTC. Amino acids: CASSSVGGSIEQFF.

The CDR3 spells CASSDGTGFLFF. CDR3 DNA sequence: TGTGCCAGCAGCGACGGGACAGGGTTCCTGTTTTTT. The chain employs TRBV7-9 and TRBJ1-4, with TRBD1 matching over 9 bases. Germline-derived CDR1 and CDR2 are SEHNR and FQNEAQ (reference sequence). V was clipped by 5 bases and J by 14 bases; unmatched bases: 6. CDR3 size: 12 residues.

In its sample, this clone was seen once. The chain combines TRBV21-1 with TRBJ2-7; the D call of TRBD2 is as the table states it, not checked on the DNA. TRBV21-1 corresponds to a pseudogene. The CDR3 sequence is 14 residues long. The CDR3 is CASPLRGGTYEQYF. The CDR3 nucleotides are TGTGCCAGCCCCCTACGGGGGGGGACCTACGAGCAGTACTTC.

The chain couples TRBV19 to TRBJ2-7, with D possibly matching TRBD2 (5 bases). This CDR3 spans 13 amino acids. The germline V gene has CDR1 LNHDA and CDR2 SQIVND (reference sequence). V was shortened by 3 bases and J by 1 base, with 7 bases between the two germline ends. The CDR3 DNA reads as TGTGCCAGTAGTATTGGGAGATCCTACGAGCAGTACTTC. This translates into CASSIGRSYEQYF.

The V gene is TRBV3-1 (or the pseudogene TRBV3-2), the J gene TRBJ2-5; 12 bases agree with TRBD2. CDR1 is LGHDT and CDR2 is YNNKEL in the germline V gene (reference sequence). The V segment lost 6 bases and the J segment 5 bases; nucleotides outside the gene matches: 7. This CDR3 comprises 15 residues. The DNA of the CDR3 is TGTGCCAGCAGAACCGGACTAGCGGGGAGGGAGACCCAGTACTTC. Protein: CASRTGLAGRETQYF.

The J gene is TRBJ2-1, the V gene TRBV29-1, with 10 bases aligning to TRBD2. Germline V gene lookup returns CDR1 SQVTM and CDR2 ANQGSEA. The CDR3 contains 17 residues. V gave up 7 bases and J gave up 0 bases; unmatched junction bases: 12. CDR3 bases: TGCAGCGCCGTGAAGCGGGAGGGCCCAGGCTCCTACAATGAGCAGTTCTTC. Amino acid sequence: CSAVKREGPGSYNEQFF.

The V gene is TRBV28, the J gene TRBJ1-5; D remains unclear. CDR3 size: 13 residues. Per germline, CDR1 MDHEN and CDR2 SYDVKM. V dropped 8 bases and J dropped 0 bases, with 8 bases sitting between them. The CDR3 loop is CASHLYSNQPQHF. In DNA, the CDR3 is TGTGCCAGCCACTTGTATAGCAATCAGCCCCAGCATTTT.

The chain combines TRBV2 with TRBJ2-3; 8 positions agree with TRBD2. Germline V gene sequence: CDR1 SNHLY, CDR2 FYNNEI. The ends lost 8 bases at V and 4 bases at J; junction bases unmatched: 11. The CDR3 has 15 amino acids. CDR3 amino acids: CASLVTSGGSDTQYF. In DNA form, the CDR3 reads TGTGCCAGCCTTGTCACTAGCGGCGGATCAGATACGCAGTATTTT.

Remarks on this clone: Other DNA variants within this sample encode the same CDR3. This chain connects TRBV4-1 to TRBJ1-2; the match to TRBD1 covers 10 bases. The CDR3 spans 14 residues. Germline loops: CDR1 MGHRA, CDR2 YSYEKL. The V and J ends lost 3 bases and 4 bases, in that order; junction bases with no gene match: 2. The CDR3 region has the DNA TGCGCCAGCAGCCAGGGGGACAGGGGCTATGGCTACACCTTC. As protein: CASSQGDRGYGYTF.

On this clone itself: At the DNA level, this CDR3 is encoded by other sequences in the same sample as well. The V gene is TRBV27, the J gene TRBJ2-1; D is unclear. CDR3 length: 13 amino acids. In germline, CDR1 is MNHEY, CDR2 SMNVEV (reference sequence). The germline V and J ends were trimmed by 0 bases and 6 bases, with 6 bases remaining between them. The CDR3, as DNA: TGTGCCAGCAGTTTATCGTCCGGCAATGAGCAGTTCTTC. Residues: CASSLSSGNEQFF.

The gene calls are TRBV27 and TRBJ2-1; D possibly corresponds to TRBD1 (6 bases). V lost 5 bases and J 0 bases, leaving 11 bases between the germline ends. Germline CDR1 is MNHEY and CDR2 is SMNVEV (reference sequence). The CDR3 has 15 amino acids. CDR3 sequence (DNA): TGTGCCAGCAGTCCCGGGACACGCTCCTACAATGAGCAGTTCTTC. Translated, it gives CASSPGTRSYNEQFF.

The chain is built from TRBV11-2 and TRBJ1-4; a possible D gene is TRBD1 (5 bases). The CDR3 length is 12 residues. Germline CDR1 reads SGHAT; CDR2 reads FQNNGV. Trimming removed 6 bases from V and 8 bases from J, with 10 bases in between. CDR3 bases: TGTGCCAGCAGGACAGTGGACGAAAAACTGTTTTTT. As protein: CASRTVDEKLFF.

The V gene is TRBV3-1 (or the pseudogene TRBV3-2), the J gene TRBJ1-4, with D possibly being TRBD1 (5 bases). V lost 0 bases and J 7 bases, leaving 15 bases between the germline ends. The CDR3 is 16 residues long. The germline V gene has CDR1 LGHDT and CDR2 YNNKEL (reference sequence). This CDR3 is CASSQDTFGGGEKLFF. Written as DNA, the CDR3 is TGTGCCAGCAGCCAAGATACGTTCGGGGGTGGTGAAAAACTGTTTTTT.

The chain links TRBV6-5 to TRBJ1-1, with TRBD1 identical over 8 bases. Germline CDR1 MNHEY, CDR2 SVGAGI. The CDR3 has 13 amino acids. V lost 6 bases to trimming and J lost 1 base; unmatched junction nucleotides: 1. CDR3 coding DNA: TGTGCCAGCAGGGGACAGGCGAACACTGAAGCTTTCTTT. Translation: CASRGQANTEAFF.

The genes are TRBV3-1 (or the pseudogene TRBV3-2) and TRBJ2-5; no clear D gene. Trimming removed 1 base from V and 0 bases from J, with 3 bases in between. This CDR3 region has 13 residues. Germline V gene sequence: CDR1 LGHDT, CDR2 YNNKEL (reference sequence). The CDR3 spells CASSQGNQETQYF. DNA of the CDR3: TGTGCCAGCAGCCAAGGTAACCAAGAGACCCAGTACTTC.

In regard to this clone: The germline gene is not matched at one end of the junction; a read error may be the cause. This chain joins TRBV6-1 and TRBJ1-2; 8 bases fit TRBD1. The CDR3 is made up of 11 amino acids. CDR1 and CDR2 from the germline V gene are MNHNS and SASEGT. The CDR3 sequence is CASSEVPGQVF. The CDR3, as DNA: TGTGCCAGCAGTGAAGTCCCGGGACAGGTTTTC.

The CDR3 reads CAWSADRLWEAFF. The CDR3 region has the DNA TGTGCCTGGAGTGCGGACAGGCTCTGGGAAGCTTTCTTT. The genes are TRBV30 and TRBJ1-1, with 7 positions matching TRBD1. This CDR3 has 13 residues. The germline CDR1 and CDR2 sequences are GTSNPN and SVGIG (reference sequence). V trimming: 1 base; J trimming: 8 bases; junction bases outside the gene matches: 7. Supplemented by reference TRBV30 and TRBJ1-1, the full variable domain reads SQTIHQWPATLVQPVGSPLSLECTVEGTSNPNLYWYRQAAGRGLQLLFYSVGIGQISSEVPQNLSASRPQDRQFILSSKKLLLSDSGFYLCAWSADRLWEAFFGQGTRLTVV.

This clone came up once. J is TRBJ1-4 and V is TRBV5-4; 8 bases line up with TRBD1. Germline V gene lookup returns CDR1 SGHNT and CDR2 YYREEE (reference sequence). The CDR3 consists of 19 residues. The ends lost 1 base at V and 3 bases at J; junction bases unmatched: 14. This CDR3 is CASSLLAGGNRVANEKLFF. CDR3 DNA: TGTGCCAGCAGCTTGTTAGCAGGGGGCAACCGCGTGGCTAATGAAAAACTGTTTTTT.

The rearrangement uses TRBV3-1 (or the pseudogene TRBV3-2) and TRBJ1-4, with TRBD1 identical over 8 bases. The CDR3 is 14 residues long. The germline V gene encodes CDR1 LGHDT and CDR2 YNNKEL (reference sequence). V was pared by 2 bases and J by 7 bases, with 3 bases of the junction left unmatched. CDR3 in amino acids: CASSQQTGGEKLFF. The CDR3 DNA follows: TGTGCCAGCAGCCAACAAACAGGGGGTGAAAAACTGTTTTTT.

CDR3 loop: CASSSGQWTQETQYF. The CDR3 nucleotides are TGTGCCAGCAGTTCAGGACAGTGGACGCAAGAGACCCAGTACTTC. The V gene is TRBV28, the J gene TRBJ2-5, with D possibly being TRBD1 (6 bases). Per germline, CDR1 MDHEN and CDR2 SYDVKM. Trimming stripped 4 bases from V and 2 bases from J, with 14 bases between. CDR3 size: 15 residues.

This rearrangement joins TRBV12-1 to TRBJ2-6; the DNA was not used to check the table's D call, TRBD1. TRBV12-1 is a pseudogene. The length of the CDR3 is 17 residues. CDR3 region: CASSFGQASSGANVLTF. In DNA form, the CDR3 reads TGTGCCAGCAGCTTTGGACAGGCCAGCTCTGGGGCCAACGTCCTGACTTTC.

This chain links TRBV12-3 or TRBV12-4 with TRBJ1-2; D is perhaps TRBD1 (5 bases). The V end lost 2 bases, the J end lost 8 bases, and 9 bases lay between the germline ends. The length of the CDR3 is 12 residues. CDR3 region: CASSLSRGGYTF. CDR3 DNA: TGTGCCAGCAGTTTATCACGGGGGGGCTACACCTTC.

The chain links TRBV30 to TRBJ2-5; the match to TRBD2 covers 14 bases. The trim removed 5 bases at V and 3 bases at J, leaving 8 bases unmatched. CDR1 and CDR2 from the germline V gene are GTSNPN and SVGIG (reference sequence). The CDR3 totals 16 residues. The DNA for the CDR3 is TGTGCCTGGGGAGTTTCGGGACTAGCGGGAGAAGAGACCCAGTACTTC. It codes for CAWGVSGLAGEETQYF. The variable domain in full, with the rest retrieved from reference TRBV30 and TRBJ2-5, is SQTIHQWPATLVQPVGSPLSLECTVEGTSNPNLYWYRQAAGRGLQLLFYSVGIGQISSEVPQNLSASRPQDRQFILSSKKLLLSDSGFYLCAWGVSGLAGEETQYFGPGTRLLVL.

The J gene is TRBJ2-2, the V gene TRBV29-1; possibly TRBD1 for D (5 bases). This CDR3 spans 15 amino acids. CDR1 and CDR2 (germline): SQVTM, ANQGSEA. V was trimmed by 7 bases and J by 5 bases, leaving 20 bases between them. The CDR3 sequence is CSAWPRGQRTGELFF. The CDR3 DNA reads as TGCAGCGCCTGGCCAAGAGGACAACGGACCGGGGAGCTGTTTTTT.

The chain carries TRBV15 and TRBJ2-1, with 10 bases that match TRBD1. Germline V lookup: CDR1 LNHNV, CDR2 YYDKDF (reference sequence). J was trimmed by 0 bases and V by 3 bases; bases with no gene match: 8. The CDR3 is 18 amino acids. Here the CDR3 reads CATSSSDRGLSSYNEQFF. CDR3 nucleotide sequence: TGTGCCACCAGCAGCTCAGACAGGGGGCTCAGCTCCTACAATGAGCAGTTCTTC.

As for this clone: The identical CDR3 is also encoded by other nucleotide sequences in the sample. In DNA form, the CDR3 reads TGTGCCAGCAGTTTAGGGCAGGGAGGCTATGGCTACACCTTC. Its protein product is CASSLGQGGYGYTF. This rearrangement joins TRBV27 to TRBJ1-2; tentative D call: TRBD1 (5 bases). The CDR3 totals 14 residues. In germline, CDR1 is MNHEY, CDR2 SMNVEV (reference sequence). The ends were cut back, 2 bases at V and 4 bases at J, with 11 bases in the middle.

The chain couples TRBV5-1 to TRBJ1-1; D not resolved. Trimming shortened V by 5 bases and J by 1 base, and 9 bases separated the two germline ends. This CDR3 contains 13 residues. Germline V gene lookup returns CDR1 SGHRS and CDR2 YFSETQ. CDR3: CASRSGGNTEAFF. DNA of the CDR3: TGCGCCAGCAGGTCGGGAGGGAACACTGAAGCTTTCTTT.